The sequence of this TCR beta chain was determined in a study of T cells in Graves' hyperthyroidism and ophthalmopathy. Germline V CDR1 and CDR2: DFQATT, SNEGSKA (reference sequence). The CDR3 is made up of 14 amino acids. Trimming took 3 bases from V and 0 from J; bases not matched to a gene: 0. In its sample, this clonotype was seen many times. RNA transcripts gave rise to amplified TCR beta CDR3 regions. The TCR CDR3 first-round RT-PCR relied on the HTBI primer set. TCRdb passed the multiplex PCR reads through MiXCR, listing each CDR3 protein once. This table holds fewer than 250,000 distinct CDR3 sequences, about 25% found once.

The receptor was isolated from a woman aged 35 to 49 with Graves' ophthalmopathy. This chain uses TRBV20-1 with TRBJ2-7; 12 nucleotides match TRBD2. Specimen: blood. CDR3 coding DNA: TGCAGTGCTAGGACTAGCGGGGGCTCCTACGAGCAGTACTTC. This codes for CSARTSGGSYEQYF.